This TCR beta chain was captured in a study of T cells after yellow fever vaccination. After removal of 5 bases from V and 6 bases from J, the junction contained 5 bases not matched to a gene. The CDR3 consists of 14 residues. Points from the study as a whole: Though it reached lower strength, the secondary response hit its peak faster, day 5 versus 15.

At least ten counts were recorded for this clonotype. What it binds is unknown. TCRdb fed the 5' RACE reads into MiXCR, producing one record per CDR3 protein. Of a few hundred thousand distinct CDR3 sequences in the sample, about 3.5% were seen once. The source of this sequence is a man between 18 and 35 years old who received the YFV17D yellow fever vaccine. V usage is TRBV12-3 or TRBV12-4 and J usage is TRBJ2-3, with 10 bases identical to TRBD1. The sample consisted of PBMCs, taken 15 days after the yellow fever booster vaccination. Written as DNA, the CDR3 is TGTGCCAGCAGTGCCCCGGACAGGGGGGATACGCAGTATTTT. Protein: CASSAPDRGDTQYF.